These 28 T cell receptor beta chains share one sample of origin, sequenced in a study of T cell changes during pregnancy in multiple sclerosis. Libraries were prepared by immunoSEQ multiplex PCR; TCRdb keeps only in-frame clonotypes and omits some of them. Among tens of thousands of clones, about 89% were seen once, and the ten largest hold under 2%. The material was peripheral blood, obtained after pregnancy. Receptors originate from a female donor with multiple sclerosis, enrolled in a pregnancy study.

The chain joins TRBV4-3 to TRBJ2-3, with 10 bases that match TRBD2. The ends lost 3 bases at V and 5 bases at J; junction bases unmatched: 8. Germline CDR1 LGHNA, CDR2 YSLEER. The CDR3 loop spans 16 amino acids. The CDR3 DNA is TGCGCCAGCAGCCAGATACTAGCGGGGAGGGGAGATACGCAGTATTTT. Its translation is CASSQILAGRGDTQYF.

The J gene is TRBJ2-1, the V gene TRBV7-3; no definite D call. V lost 1 base and J lost 0, with 10 bases in between. This CDR3 contains 16 residues. Germline lookup yields CDR1 SGHTA and CDR2 FQGTGA. The CDR3 loop reads CASSLMPTRSYNEQFF. The DNA for the CDR3 is TGTGCCAGCAGCTTAATGCCTACTCGCTCCTACAATGAGCAGTTCTTC.

V is TRBV2 and J is TRBJ2-5; 10 bases map to TRBD2. J gave up 4 bases and V 4 bases, and 6 bases lay outside the gene matches. The CDR3 spans 15 residues. Germline V lookup: CDR1 SNHLY, CDR2 FYNNEI. CDR3 region: CASSGQRGGRETQYF. CDR3 nucleotides: TGTGCCAGCAGTGGGCAGCGGGGGGGCCGAGAGACCCAGTACTTC.

The chain uses TRBV5-1 and TRBJ2-1; 8 bases fit TRBD2. Germline values: CDR1 SGHRS, CDR2 YFSETQ. V lost 4 bases to trimming and J lost 1 base; unmatched junction nucleotides: 4. The CDR3 spans 15 residues. CDR3 residues: CASSPGGGSYNEQFF. DNA for the CDR3: TGCGCCAGCAGCCCCGGGGGGGGTTCCTACAATGAGCAGTTCTTC.

This clone was observed a handful of times. The rearrangement links TRBV6-1 to TRBJ1-6, with a weak D call TRBD1 (6 bases). The germline V gene has CDR1 MNHNS and CDR2 SASEGT. V was trimmed by 6 bases and J by 4 bases, leaving 10 bases between them. The CDR3 has 14 residues. For the CDR3, the DNA is TGTGCCAGCAGGGACAGAAATTATAATTCACCCCTCCACTTT. Translating it yields CASRDRNYNSPLHF.

The chain employs TRBV19 and TRBJ1-5, with 8 bases fitting TRBD1. This CDR3 spans 15 amino acids. The V gene's germline CDR1 is LNHDA and CDR2 SQIVND (reference sequence). Trimming at V came to 4 bases and at J to 0 bases, leaving 2 bases not matched to a gene. Here the CDR3 reads CASSSDRGSNQPQHF. The CDR3 DNA reads TGTGCCAGTAGTAGTGACAGGGGTAGCAATCAGCCCCAGCATTTT. Filled out from reference TRBV19 and TRBJ1-5, the complete variable domain reads DGGITQSPKYLFRKEGQNVTLSCEQNLNHDAMYWYRQDPGQGLRLIYYSQIVNDFQKGDIAEGYSVSREKKESFPLTVTSAQKNPTAFYLCASSSDRGSNQPQHFGDGTRLSIL.

The rearrangement links TRBV5-4 to TRBJ2-3; no definite D call. This CDR3 is built from 14 residues. Trimming took off 5 bases at V and 0 bases at J, with 10 bases between the two ends. Looked up from germline, CDR1 is SGHNT and CDR2 is YYREEE (reference sequence). CDR3 DNA sequence: TGTGCCAGCAGTTACGGTCGTAGCACAGATACGCAGTATTTT. It codes for CASSYGRSTDTQYF.

The chain combines TRBV6-6 with TRBJ2-1, with D perhaps matching TRBD1 (6 bases). Germline CDR1 reads MNHNY; CDR2 reads SVGAGI (reference sequence). The V and J ends lost 6 bases and 14 bases respectively, with 20 bases between them. The CDR3 length is 13 residues. CDR3 sequence: CASSPLGARGEFF. The DNA for the CDR3 is TGTGCCAGCAGCCCTCTGGGGGCGCGTGGAGAGTTCTTC.

This rearrangement joins TRBV15 to TRBJ2-3; a weak D match, TRBD1 (6 bases). Between the trimmed V and J ends, which lost 3 bases and 5 bases, there was a span of 15 bases. Germline loops: CDR1 LNHNV, CDR2 YYDKDF (reference sequence). The CDR3 is made up of 15 amino acids. The CDR3: CATSRGTLGVDTQYF. In DNA form, the CDR3 reads TGTGCCACCAGCAGGGGGACATTGGGGGTAGATACGCAGTATTTT.

The chain combines TRBV9 with TRBJ1-1, with a possible D match to TRBD1 (6 bases). The ends were cut back, 0 bases at V and 5 bases at J, with 14 bases in the middle. Germline V gene lookup returns CDR1 SGDLS and CDR2 YYNGEE. The CDR3 runs 15 residues. CDR3 coding DNA: TGTGCCAGCAGCGTAGCAGGCAGGGGAAGTACTGAAGCTTTCTTT. Encoded protein: CASSVAGRGSTEAFF.

This clone has a single count. The CDR3: CASRLGAVAYNEQFF. The CDR3 DNA reads TGTGCCAGCAGGCTGGGAGCGGTAGCTTACAATGAGCAGTTCTTC. The genes are TRBV27 and TRBJ2-1; the D gene is possibly TRBD2 (5 bases). In germline, CDR1 is MNHEY, CDR2 SMNVEV (reference sequence). The V end was cut by 6 bases, the J end by 4 bases, with 16 bases between. The CDR3 loop spans 15 amino acids.

This chain uses TRBV18 with TRBJ2-1, with 10 positions matching TRBD2. Trimming took 5 bases from V and 8 from J; bases not matched to a gene: 12. The CDR3 has 16 amino acids. Germline CDR1 is KGHSH and CDR2 is LQKENI. The CDR3 loop is CASSVYEAGGGDEQFF. CDR3 nucleotides: TGTGCCAGCTCAGTCTACGAAGCGGGGGGGGGCGATGAGCAGTTCTTC.

The chain links TRBV6-5 to TRBJ1-2, with TRBD1 as a possible D gene (6 bases). Germline loops: CDR1 MNHEY, CDR2 SVGAGI. This CDR3 is 14 amino acids long. Trimming stripped 6 bases from V and 2 bases from J, with 13 bases between. CDR3 nucleotide sequence: TGTGCCAGCAGCCGCGGACAGCAAAACTATGGCTACACCTTC. This encodes CASSRGQQNYGYTF.

Only one count was recorded for this clone. The V and J genes are TRBV7-9 and TRBJ1-2; no definite D call. CDR3 length: 14 residues. Trimming took off 0 bases at V and 4 bases at J, with 9 bases between the two ends. Germline CDR1 reads SEHNR; CDR2 reads FQNEAQ (reference sequence). CDR3 residues: CASSLAVLGYGYTF. Here the CDR3 DNA reads TGTGCCAGCAGCTTAGCTGTACTTGGCTATGGCTACACCTTC.

The CDR3 protein is CSVGTSGGAIADTQYF. In DNA form, the CDR3 reads TGCAGCGTTGGGACTAGCGGGGGGGCCATCGCAGATACGCAGTATTTT. V and J are TRBV29-1 and TRBJ2-3; 15 bases are shared with TRBD2. This CDR3 is built from 16 residues. V trimming: 4 bases; J trimming: 4 bases; junction bases outside the gene matches: 6. Germline V CDR1 and CDR2: SQVTM, ANQGSEA.

The chain joins TRBV7-9 to TRBJ2-7; a possible D gene is TRBD1 (5 bases). Between the trimmed V and J ends, which lost 2 bases and 0 bases, there was a span of 8 bases. From germline, CDR1 is SEHNR and CDR2 FQNEAQ (reference sequence). The CDR3 sequence is 14 residues long. CDR3: CASSLQGASYEQYF. DNA of the CDR3: TGTGCCAGCAGCTTACAAGGGGCCTCCTACGAGCAGTACTTC.

V usage is TRBV13 and J usage is TRBJ2-2; 12 bases are a match to TRBD2. V trimming: 1 base; J trimming: 2 bases; junction bases outside the gene matches: 5. This CDR3 contains 18 residues. Germline V CDR1 and CDR2: PRHDT, FYEKMQ (reference sequence). The CDR3 DNA reads as TGTGCCAGCAGCTTAGTCCTAGCGGGGGGGCCCAACACCGGGGAGCTGTTTTTT. This codes for CASSLVLAGGPNTGELFF.

This chain connects TRBV4-1 to TRBJ2-5, with 16 nucleotides matching TRBD2. The CDR3 runs to 16 residues. Germline CDR1 MGHRA, CDR2 YSYEKL. V was clipped by 4 bases and J by 5 bases; unmatched bases: 4. CDR3 DNA sequence: TGCGCCAGCAGCCGGGGACTAGCGGGGGGGCTCGAGACCCAGTACTTC. As protein: CASSRGLAGGLETQYF.

The chain recombines TRBV6-5 with TRBJ2-7; 11 nucleotides line up with TRBD1. The germline V gene has CDR1 MNHEY and CDR2 SVGAGI. The CDR3 is 15 residues long. Trimming took 5 bases from V and 5 from J; bases not matched to a gene: 8. CDR3 loop: CASSTFVDRGHEQYF. The DNA of the CDR3 is TGTGCCAGCAGTACCTTTGTGGACAGGGGGCACGAGCAGTACTTC.

The chain couples TRBV5-1 to TRBJ2-5; the match to TRBD2 covers 8 bases. The CDR3 consists of 14 residues. CDR1 is SGHRS and CDR2 is YFSETQ in the germline V gene. With 6 bases clipped from V and 2 bases from J, the junction kept 6 bases outside the gene matches. The CDR3 region is CASTPGGTQETQYF. CDR3 coding DNA: TGCGCCAGCACCCCGGGGGGGACTCAAGAGACCCAGTACTTC.

The chain is built from TRBV9 and TRBJ2-7; 7 bases agree with TRBD1. With V trimmed by 0 bases and J by 3 bases, 9 bases remained unmatched. Germline assignment: CDR1 SGDLS and CDR2 YYNGEE. The CDR3 spans 16 residues. As DNA, the CDR3 is TGTGCCAGCAGCGTAGGGGCCGGGACAGTGAGCTACGAGCAGTACTTC. It yields the protein CASSVGAGTVSYEQYF.

This chain links TRBV4-3 with TRBJ1-2; D might be TRBD1 (6 bases). Germline V gene data show CDR1 as LGHNA and CDR2 as YSLEER. The V end was cut by 4 bases, the J end by 5 bases, with 11 bases between. The length of the CDR3 is 13 residues. The CDR3 coding sequence is TGCGCCAGCAGCCGACAGACAGGATATGGCTACACCTTC. It codes for CASSRQTGYGYTF.

V gene TRBV9 combines with J gene TRBJ1-3, with 7 bases identical to TRBD1. V dropped 4 bases and J dropped 2; count of bases not matched to a gene: 6. Germline assignment: CDR1 SGDLS and CDR2 YYNGEE. This CDR3 is 15 amino acids long. The CDR3 DNA reads as TGTGCCAGCAGCAAACAACAGGGGACTGGAAACACCATATATTTT. It codes for CASSKQQGTGNTIYF.

The gene calls are TRBV10-1 and TRBJ2-1, with D perhaps matching TRBD2 (5 bases). In germline, CDR1 is WNHNN, CDR2 SYGVQD (reference sequence). V was shortened by 3 bases and J by 10 bases, with 19 bases between the two germline ends. The CDR3 extends over 15 amino acids. The CDR3, as DNA: TGCGCCAGCAGTGACCCCCTCGTCCCTCGCGGGGAGCAGTTCTTC. It yields the protein CASSDPLVPRGEQFF.

This clone was seen only a few times. V gene TRBV27 combines with J gene TRBJ1-2, with 7 bases lining up with TRBD1. The CDR3 consists of 15 residues. Germline CDR1 is MNHEY and CDR2 is SMNVEV (reference sequence). Trimming at V came to 2 bases and at J to 4 bases, leaving 7 bases not matched to a gene. The CDR3 protein is CASSLRPTGFYGYTF. CDR3 nucleotide sequence: TGTGCCAGCAGTTTACGCCCGACAGGGTTCTATGGCTACACCTTC.

This rearrangement joins TRBV4-1 to TRBJ1-2; D not certain. V gave up 0 bases and J gave up 8 bases, with 16 bases separating them. The CDR3 consists of 15 residues. The germline V gene has CDR1 MGHRA and CDR2 YSYEKL. The CDR3 bases are TGCGCCAGCAGCCAAGATCTATCTGTTGTCCTCGGCTACACCTTC. Protein sequence: CASSQDLSVVLGYTF.

This chain joins TRBV5-1 and TRBJ2-5; tentative D call: TRBD2 (5 bases). CDR3 length: 13 amino acids. Trimming removed 2 bases at V and 5 bases at J, with 10 bases between. Per germline, CDR1 SGHRS and CDR2 YFSETQ. The CDR3 here is CASSFWSGETQYF. CDR3 sequence (DNA): TGCGCCAGCAGCTTTTGGTCGGGGGAGACCCAGTACTTC.

The chain carries TRBV18 and TRBJ1-2; D is unresolved. The germline V gene encodes CDR1 KGHSH and CDR2 LQKENI. The CDR3 runs 13 residues. Between the trimmed V and J ends, which lost 3 bases and 6 bases, there was a span of 11 bases. CDR3 sequence: CASSPNFGDGYTF. The CDR3 bases are TGTGCCAGCTCACCGAATTTCGGGGATGGCTACACCTTC.